What follows are 14 T cell receptor beta chains derived from one specimen sequenced in a study of T cells in Graves' hyperthyroidism and ophthalmopathy. Researchers amplified the TCR beta CDR3 regions from RNA transcripts. During a first-round RT-PCR of the TCR CDR3, the HTBI primer set was used. TCRdb fed the multiplex PCR reads into MiXCR, producing one record per CDR3 protein. Among more than 550,000 distinct CDR3 sequences listed, roughly 46% were seen once. Sequencing was carried out using peripheral blood or thyroid tissue (not recorded which). The receptors here all came from an adult man with Graves' disease, either hyperthyroidism or ophthalmopathy (not recorded which).

The chain carries TRBV29-1 and TRBJ2-7; TRBD2 matches at 8 bases. The CDR3 has 14 amino acids. V gave up 5 bases and J gave up 3 bases; unmatched junction bases: 9. The germline V gene encodes CDR1 SQVTM and CDR2 ANQGSEA. CDR3 sequence reads: CSVSRASGFYEQYF. In DNA form, the CDR3 reads TGCAGCGTTAGCCGGGCTAGCGGGTTCTACGAGCAGTACTTC.

This chain uses TRBV5-5 with TRBJ2-5; 10 nucleotides align to TRBD2. The CDR3 is 16 residues long. Germline CDR1 is SGHKS and CDR2 is YYEKEE (reference sequence). The V and J ends lost 0 bases and 4 bases, in that order; junction bases with no gene match: 6. CDR3 nucleotide sequence: TGTGCCAGCAGCTTGGCCAAGCGGGGGGGCGTAGAGACCCAGTACTTC. The encoded protein is CASSLAKRGGVETQYF.

In the case of this clonotype: This clone may be a read error of a much larger clone one base away. In DNA, the CDR3 is TGTGCCGGCAGCTTAGGAGGGAGAGTGGGAGAGACCCAGTACTTC. It is translated as CAGSLGGRVGETQYF. The chain uses TRBV7-9 and TRBJ2-5; maybe TRBD2 (6 bases). This CDR3 region has 15 residues. The V gene's germline CDR1 is SEHNR and CDR2 FQNEAQ (reference sequence).

This clonotype was counted only a few times. This CDR3 is CATSPAGSISGELFF. In DNA form, the CDR3 reads TGTGCCACCAGCCCAGCCGGGAGTATTTCCGGGGAGCTGTTTTTT. The gene calls are TRBV15 and TRBJ2-2; possibly TRBD2 for D (6 bases). V shed 5 bases and J shed 6 bases, with 16 bases lying between them. CDR3 length: 15 amino acids. The germline V gene encodes CDR1 LNHNV and CDR2 YYDKDF (reference sequence).

This clonotype has just a few counts. The rearrangement links TRBV6-5 to TRBJ1-2; D ambiguous. The V end lost 0 bases, the J end lost 4 bases, and 9 bases lay between the germline ends. The CDR3 sequence is 14 residues long. Germline V gene sequence: CDR1 MNHEY, CDR2 SVGAGI. In DNA, the CDR3 is TGTGCCAGCAGTTACTCAGGATTTCGCTATGGCTACACCTTC. Encoded protein: CASSYSGFRYGYTF.

The V call is TRBV29-1, the J call TRBJ1-2, with 7 bases that match TRBD1. Trimming removed 5 bases from V and 2 bases from J; junction bases left unmatched: 5. Germline lookup yields CDR1 SQVTM and CDR2 ANQGSEA. This CDR3 has 13 amino acids. The DNA for the CDR3 is TGCAGCGTTACTCCGACAGGGAACTATGGCTACACCTTC. It encodes CSVTPTGNYGYTF.

The J gene is TRBJ1-6, the V gene TRBV29-1; D unclear. Per germline, CDR1 SQVTM and CDR2 ANQGSEA. This CDR3 is 12 amino acids long. V was clipped by 8 bases and J by 7 bases, with 12 bases between them. The CDR3 reads CSSLAPNSPLHF. The CDR3 nucleotides read TGCAGCAGCTTAGCGCCGAATTCACCCCTCCACTTT.

The V gene is TRBV7-9, the J gene TRBJ1-1; D ambiguous. The V gene's germline CDR1 is SEHNR and CDR2 FQNEAQ (reference sequence). The CDR3 sequence is 15 residues long. Trimming cost V 5 bases and J 1 base, with 14 bases left between them. Written as DNA, the CDR3 is TGTGCCAGCAGCCCTGGGCTTACACGGAACACTGAAGCTTTCTTT. It codes for CASSPGLTRNTEAFF.

The V gene is TRBV19, the J gene TRBJ1-2; 8 bases are shared with TRBD1. This CDR3 has 17 amino acids. V lost 9 bases and J lost 3; bases outside the gene matches: 18. CDR1 and CDR2 (germline): LNHDA, SQIVND (reference sequence). In nucleotides, the CDR3 is TGTGCCAGCAGCTTGGGTCGCCAGGGGGCAGACTACTATGGCTACACCTTC. As protein: CASSLGRQGADYYGYTF.

A few counts support this clonotype. This chain uses TRBV2 with TRBJ1-6; no reliable D call. Germline CDR1 SNHLY, CDR2 FYNNEI. CDR3 size: 18 residues. Trimming took off 3 bases at V and 0 bases at J, with 15 bases between the two ends. The chain's CDR3 is CASSEMGPESSYNSPLHF. In DNA form, the CDR3 reads TGTGCCAGCAGTGAGATGGGCCCTGAGAGCTCCTATAATTCACCCCTCCACTTT.

The chain combines TRBV7-9 with TRBJ1-6; D not resolved. The germline V gene has CDR1 SEHNR and CDR2 FQNEAQ (reference sequence). This CDR3 comprises 18 residues. V dropped 9 bases and J dropped 0 bases, with 21 bases sitting between them. In DNA form, the CDR3 reads TGTGCCAGTAGTAGCGGCCGTGAGTCTTCCTCCTATAATTCACCCCTCCACTTT. Translation: CASSSGRESSSYNSPLHF.

The chain combines TRBV7-8 with TRBJ2-5; 7 bases are shared with TRBD1. From germline, CDR1 is SGHVS and CDR2 FQNEAQ. The length of the CDR3 is 15 residues. V gave up 2 bases and J gave up 4 bases; unmatched junction bases: 7. CDR3 bases: TGTGCCAGCAGCTTAATGGGACAGAGTGCAGAGACCCAGTACTTC. Its translation: CASSLMGQSAETQYF. Filled out from reference TRBV7-8 and TRBJ2-5, the complete variable domain reads GAGVSQSPRYKVAKRGQDVALRCDPISGHVSLFWYQQALGQGPEFLTYFQNEAQLDKSGLPSDRFFAERPEGSVSTLKIQRTQQEDSAVYLCASSLMGQSAETQYFGPGTRLLVL.

This clonotype was recorded only once. This chain joins TRBV25-1 and TRBJ1-3; 7 bases are a match to TRBD1. This CDR3 has 12 residues. Germline lookup yields CDR1 MGHDK and CDR2 SYGVNS. V was pared by 11 bases and J by 8 bases, with 9 bases of the junction left unmatched. CDR3 in amino acids: CAGTDRKDTIYF. Here the CDR3 DNA reads TGTGCCGGCACGGACAGGAAAGACACCATATATTTT.

This clonotype was recorded at least ten times. The chain carries TRBV12-3 or TRBV12-4 and TRBJ1-1; D perhaps matches TRBD1 (5 bases). CDR3 size: 13 residues. V was shortened by 6 bases and J by 3 bases, with 11 bases between the two germline ends. The CDR3 is CASRSREHTEAFF. DNA for the CDR3: TGTGCCAGCAGGTCCAGGGAACACACTGAAGCTTTCTTT.